Below are 18 T cell receptor beta chains sequenced from a single sample in a study of PD-1 blockade in classical Hodgkin lymphoma. Method: immunoSEQ multiplex PCR; TCRdb's copy keeps in-frame clones and lacks some. The data hold nearly 55,000 clones, with 81% observed a single time. Brentuximab vedotin exposure varied among the patients, all of whom had relapsed after autologous stem cell transplantation. Material: peripheral blood mononuclear cells (PBMCs), obtained at baseline. The receptors stem from a human donor with classical Hodgkin lymphoma.

DNA for the CDR3: TGTGCCAGCAGCTTAGAAGGGAGGCGCTACACCTTC. Amino acids: CASSLEGRRYTF. The gene calls are TRBV11-3 and TRBJ1-2; the D is unclear. Germline V gene sequence: CDR1 SGHNT, CDR2 YENEEA. The V end was cut by 0 bases, the J end by 9 bases, with 8 bases between. This CDR3 has 12 residues.

The V gene is TRBV30, the J gene TRBJ1-3, with D uncertain. Trimming left V 2 bases short and J 0 bases short, with 17 bases between. From germline, CDR1 is GTSNPN and CDR2 SVGIG (reference sequence). This CDR3 region has 17 residues. The CDR3 spells CAWSTGRGGISGNTIYF. The CDR3 DNA sequence: TGTGCCTGGAGTACCGGACGCGGAGGTATCTCTGGAAACACCATATATTTT.

The rearrangement joins TRBV5-4 to TRBJ1-2; the D gene is possibly TRBD1 (6 bases). Germline loops: CDR1 SGHNT, CDR2 YYREEE (reference sequence). The CDR3 runs to 13 residues. Between the trimmed V and J ends, which lost 3 bases and 5 bases, there was a span of 11 bases. CDR3 sequence: CASSSQGSYGYTF. The CDR3 nucleotides are TGTGCCAGCAGCTCACAGGGTTCTTATGGCTACACCTTC.

V gene TRBV9 combines with J gene TRBJ2-1; D may match TRBD1 or TRBD2 (5 bases each). Germline CDR1 SGDLS, CDR2 YYNGEE. V lost 3 bases to trimming and J lost 9 bases, with 16 bases between them. The CDR3 consists of 14 residues. CDR3: CASSDWDEPSEQFF. CDR3 nucleotide sequence: TGTGCCAGCAGCGACTGGGACGAGCCGAGTGAGCAGTTCTTC.

Written as DNA, the CDR3 is TGTGCCAGCTCACCAGTGCAGGGTGAGTCCCACGAGCAGTACTTC. It translates to CASSPVQGESHEQYF. The chain links TRBV18 to TRBJ2-7; a weak D match, TRBD1 (5 bases). Trimming shortened V by 2 bases and J by 5 bases, and 16 bases separated the two germline ends. The CDR3 has 15 amino acids. Germline V CDR1 and CDR2: KGHSH, LQKENI.

This clone showed up just once. The chain combines TRBV29-1 with TRBJ2-3; D ambiguous. The CDR3 runs 10 residues. The V gene's germline CDR1 is SQVTM and CDR2 ANQGSEA. The V end lost 1 base, the J end lost 8 bases, and 4 bases lay between the germline ends. The DNA of the CDR3 is TGCAGCGTTGAAGTAGGTACGCAGTATTTT. Protein: CSVEVGTQYF.

The chain carries TRBV7-2 and TRBJ1-5; a weak D match, TRBD1 (6 bases). The ends were cut back, 1 base at V and 2 bases at J, with 9 bases in the middle. This CDR3 spans 15 amino acids. CDR1 and CDR2 (germline): SGHTA, FQGNSA. Here the CDR3 DNA reads TGTGCCAGCAGCTTAGAGACAGGTCGCAATCAGCCCCAGCATTTT. This sequence encodes CASSLETGRNQPQHF.

The V gene is TRBV5-6, the J gene TRBJ2-7; D not resolved. CDR1 and CDR2 (germline): SGHDT, YYEEEE. CDR3 size: 12 residues. The V end lost 3 bases, the J end lost 1 base, and 5 bases lay between the germline ends. The CDR3, as DNA: TGTGCCAGCAGCTCCCGGTCCTACGAGCAGTACTTC. Residues: CASSSRSYEQYF.

The V gene is TRBV7-8, the J gene TRBJ1-4; a weak D match, TRBD1 (5 bases). The CDR3 length is 14 residues. V dropped 5 bases and J dropped 4 bases, with 11 bases sitting between them. In germline, CDR1 is SGHVS, CDR2 FQNEAQ. The CDR3 is CASSRGVLNEKLFF. The CDR3 DNA reads TGTGCCAGCAGCCGAGGGGTACTTAATGAAAAACTGTTTTTT.

CDR3: CASSQDWEGPSYGYTF. The CDR3 coding sequence is TGTGCCAGCAGCCAAGATTGGGAAGGGCCCAGCTATGGCTACACCTTC. This chain links TRBV14 with TRBJ1-2; D call uncertain. The germline V gene encodes CDR1 SGHDN and CDR2 FVKESK. The CDR3 has 16 residues. V lost 0 bases to trimming and J lost 4 bases, with 15 bases between them.

The genes are TRBV6-1 and TRBJ2-1, with TRBD2 matching over 7 bases. CDR3 length equals 13 residues. From germline, CDR1 is MNHNS and CDR2 SASEGT. Trimming removed 2 bases from V and 9 bases from J; junction bases left unmatched: 4. The CDR3, as DNA: TGTGCCAGCAGTGAAATCTGGGGGGGTGAGCAGTTCTTC. It translates to CASSEIWGGEQFF.

V is TRBV11-3 and J is TRBJ2-1; no definite D call. This CDR3 has 14 residues. The V gene lost 5 bases and the J gene lost 0 bases, with 8 bases spanning the gap. Per germline, CDR1 SGHNT and CDR2 YENEEA. The DNA of the CDR3 is TGTGCCAGCAGCCCTGACACCTCCTACAATGAGCAGTTCTTC. It yields the protein CASSPDTSYNEQFF.

This clone was counted between two and nine times. The rearrangement links TRBV7-9 to TRBJ1-1; TRBD1 matches 7 bases. Germline loops: CDR1 SEHNR, CDR2 FQNEAQ (reference sequence). There are 13 residues in the CDR3. V lost 5 bases and J lost 4; bases outside the gene matches: 4. The CDR3: CASSRQGGTEAFF. In DNA, the CDR3 is TGTGCCAGCAGCCGACAGGGCGGCACTGAAGCTTTCTTT.

The table lists this clone with a count of one. The rearrangement joins TRBV11-3 to TRBJ1-1; no definite D call. Germline-derived CDR1 and CDR2 are SGHNT and YENEEA. There are 12 residues in the CDR3. Trimming took off 3 bases at V and 0 bases at J, with 2 bases between the two ends. Here the CDR3 reads CASSLLNTEAFF. The DNA of the CDR3 is TGTGCCAGCAGCTTGTTGAACACTGAAGCTTTCTTT.

This chain joins TRBV7-9 and TRBJ2-1; 9 bases map to TRBD2. Germline CDR1 and CDR2: SEHNR and FQNEAQ (reference sequence). CDR3 length: 15 amino acids. As DNA, the CDR3 is TGTGCTAATTACCCCTGGCTAGCGGGGTTCAATGAGCAGTTCTTC. Its protein product is CANYPWLAGFNEQFF. Filled out from reference TRBV7-9 and TRBJ2-1, the complete variable domain reads DTGVSQNPRHKITKRGQNVTFRCDPISEHNRLYWYRQTLGQGPEFLTYFQNEAQLEKSRLLSDRFSAERPKGSFSTLEIQRTEQGDSAMYLCANYPWLAGFNEQFFGPGTRLTVL.

This clone showed up just a few times. The genes are TRBV21-1 and TRBJ1-2; the D call of TRBD1 is as the table states it, not checked on the DNA. TRBV21-1 is an annotated pseudogene. This CDR3 has 20 residues. CDR3 loop: CASSSWMGDRGLRWNYGYTF. CDR3 sequence (DNA): TGTGCCAGCAGCTCCTGGATGGGGGACAGGGGGTTAAGGTGGAACTATGGCTACACCTTC.

This chain connects TRBV7-9 to TRBJ1-2; D not certain. The germline V gene encodes CDR1 SEHNR and CDR2 FQNEAQ (reference sequence). V was pared by 0 bases and J by 8 bases, with 7 bases between. The CDR3 runs 12 residues. The CDR3 nucleotides are TGTGCCAGCAGCTTAGCCCAGGAGGGCTACACCTTC. Translating gives CASSLAQEGYTF.

The rearrangement links TRBV11-2 to TRBJ2-1, with D perhaps matching TRBD2 (6 bases). Per germline, CDR1 SGHAT and CDR2 FQNNGV. With 4 bases removed from V and 6 bases from J, the gap between germline ends came to 13 bases. This CDR3 region has 14 residues. The CDR3: CASSSLKRANEQFF. In DNA, the CDR3 is TGTGCCAGCAGCTCCCTGAAGCGGGCCAATGAGCAGTTCTTC.